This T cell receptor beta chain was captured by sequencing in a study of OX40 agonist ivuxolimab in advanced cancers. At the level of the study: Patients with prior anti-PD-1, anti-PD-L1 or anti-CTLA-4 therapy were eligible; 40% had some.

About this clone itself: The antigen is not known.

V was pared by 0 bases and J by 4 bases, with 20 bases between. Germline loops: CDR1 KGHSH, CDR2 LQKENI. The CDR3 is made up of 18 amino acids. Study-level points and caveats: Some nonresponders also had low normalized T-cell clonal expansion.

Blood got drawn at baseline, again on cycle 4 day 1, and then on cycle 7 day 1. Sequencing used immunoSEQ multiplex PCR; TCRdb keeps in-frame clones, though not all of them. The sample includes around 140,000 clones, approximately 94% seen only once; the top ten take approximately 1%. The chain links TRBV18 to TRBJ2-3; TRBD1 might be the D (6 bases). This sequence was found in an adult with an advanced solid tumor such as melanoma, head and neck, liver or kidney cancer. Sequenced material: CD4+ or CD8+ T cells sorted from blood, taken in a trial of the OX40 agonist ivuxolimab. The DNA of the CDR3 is TGTGCCAGCTCACCACCCACAGGGTGGCCCACCATACCAGATACGCAGTATTTT. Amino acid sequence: CASSPPTGWPTIPDTQYF.